The T cell receptor (beta chain) described here comes from a study of cytomegalovirus exposure and HLA in healthy donors. Germline CDR1 SGHRS, CDR2 YFSETQ. CDR3 length: 15 amino acids. Germline trimming cut 5 bases from V and 5 bases from J; bases unmatched to any gene: 12. 13 Jbeta primers and 60 Vbeta primers were used for the PCR. Assay: immunoSEQ multiplex PCR; the TCRdb copy retains only in-frame clones and omits some. This sample has about 140,000 clones, with 70% to 80% found just once. Input material: PBMCs. The chain has TRBV5-1 and TRBJ1-2; 7 bases map to TRBD1. This TCR was recovered from a female donor in good health and CMV-seronegative. Here the CDR3 reads CASSHGTDFSYGYTF. The CDR3 coding sequence is TGCGCCAGCAGTCATGGGACAGATTTCTCTTATGGCTACACCTTC.